Following are 20 T cell receptor beta chains from one sample sequenced in a study of T-cell memory formation after mild COVID-19 (dated by TCRdb to 2020 to 2023). Library preparation was by 5' RACE. The sequencer was an Illumina NovaSeq 6000. The public reads were reprocessed in TCRdb via fastp at Q25 and MiXCR, keeping in-frame beta chains. One record per CDR3 amino acid sequence lists the most common genes and DNA. A total of 350,000 to 450,000 distinct CDR3 sequences appear in this sample, 20% to 25% of them only once. Of the sample, around 9% is held by the ten largest clones. Source material: PBMCs or a T cell subset sorted from them (not recorded which). These receptors came from an adult woman who had mild COVID-19 (a few samples of this study predate the infection). The sample titles of this study are shuffled in the database, so cell type and time point are left out; the donor was told from shared clones.

The rearrangement links TRBV5-1 to TRBJ2-5; D tentatively reads TRBD1 or TRBD2 (5 bases each). The length of the CDR3 is 16 residues. Germline V lookup: CDR1 SGHRS, CDR2 YFSETQ. Trimming stripped 0 bases from V and 3 bases from J, with 15 bases between. The CDR3 here is CASSLGGPGNKETQYF. DNA of the CDR3: TGCGCCAGCAGCTTGGGGGGCCCCGGGAACAAAGAGACCCAGTACTTC.

The chain has TRBV6-5 and TRBJ1-2; the D is unclear. Looked up from germline, CDR1 is MNHEY and CDR2 is SVGAGI. The CDR3 length is 13 residues. The V gene lost 3 bases and the J gene lost 7 bases, with 12 bases spanning the gap. CDR3: CASSYSSGSGYTF. The CDR3 bases are TGTGCCAGCAGTTATTCCTCAGGTTCTGGCTACACCTTC.

This sequence joins TRBV10-3 and TRBJ2-7; a weak D match, TRBD1 (7 bases). The CDR3 has 14 amino acids. V was trimmed by 10 bases and J by 2 bases, leaving 18 bases between them. Germline-derived CDR1 and CDR2 are ENHRY and SYGVKD. CDR3 residues: CATSSRGEAYEQYF. CDR3 in DNA: TGTGCCACCTCCTCCAGGGGGGAAGCCTACGAGCAGTACTTC.

V usage is TRBV4-2 and J usage is TRBJ1-3; 7 bases are a match to TRBD1. With V trimmed by 7 bases and J by 4 bases, 10 bases remained unmatched. The CDR3 is 15 residues long. CDR1 LGHNA and CDR2 YNFKEQ come from the germline V gene. CDR3 protein: CASTTAGTDGNTIYF. CDR3 sequence (DNA): TGTGCCAGCACCACCGCCGGGACAGACGGAAACACCATATATTTT.

This clonotype has just a few counts. The gene calls are TRBV3-1 and TRBJ1-1; 11 bases match TRBD1. Germline CDR1 reads LGHDT; CDR2 reads YNNKEL (reference sequence). V shed 5 bases, J shed 3 bases, and the junction held 8 bases outside the gene matches. The CDR3 is 16 residues long. DNA of the CDR3: TGTGCCAGCAGCTGGACAGGGGGCGTGGGGGACACTGAAGCTTTCTTT. Translation: CASSWTGGVGDTEAFF.

The rearrangement uses TRBV4-1 and TRBJ1-2; the match to TRBD1 covers 8 bases. The CDR3 sequence is 17 residues long. Germline CDR1 MGHRA, CDR2 YSYEKL. The J segment lost 5 bases and the V segment lost 0 bases, leaving 11 bases of the junction unmatched. CDR3 protein: CASSQDSSGRGLYGYTF. CDR3 DNA sequence: TGCGCCAGCAGCCAAGATTCTTCGGGCAGGGGGCTTTATGGCTACACCTTC.

V usage is TRBV15 and J usage is TRBJ1-1; no definite D call. V was clipped by 2 bases and J by 1 base, with 8 bases between them. This CDR3 has 14 residues. Per the germline V gene, CDR1 is LNHNV and CDR2 is YYDKDF (reference sequence). CDR3 sequence: CATSRPSENTEAFF. Written as DNA, the CDR3 is TGTGCCACCAGCAGACCTTCGGAGAACACTGAAGCTTTCTTT.

There are a few counts of this clonotype. The CDR3: CASSPGGTDEQFF. In DNA, the CDR3 is TGTGCCAGCAGCCCCGGCGGGACCGATGAGCAGTTCTTC. The chain employs TRBV7-8 and TRBJ2-1; TRBD2 might be the D (6 bases). Germline V lookup: CDR1 SGHVS, CDR2 FQNEAQ. The CDR3 loop spans 13 amino acids. V gave up 5 bases and J gave up 8 bases, with 13 bases separating them. Complete variable domain (other parts from reference TRBV7-8 and TRBJ2-1): GAGVSQSPRYKVAKRGQDVALRCDPISGHVSLFWYQQALGQGPEFLTYFQNEAQLDKSGLPSDRFFAERPEGSVSTLKIQRTQQEDSAVYLCASSPGGTDEQFFGPGTRLTVL.

This clonotype was seen only a few times. The junction departs from the called germline gene at one end, perhaps through a read error. J is TRBJ2-3 and V is TRBV7-9; 11 nucleotides agree with TRBD2. The germline V gene encodes CDR1 SEHNR and CDR2 FQNEAQ (reference sequence). The CDR3 loop spans 17 amino acids. The chain's CDR3 is CASSLRRTSGRTDTQYF. In DNA form, the CDR3 reads TGTGCCAGCAGCCTCCGTAGGACTAGCGGGCGCACGGATACGCAGTATTTT.

The chain recombines TRBV6-5 with TRBJ2-5; D unclear. The CDR3 runs 16 residues. The germline V and J ends were trimmed by 2 bases and 5 bases, with 18 bases remaining between them. Germline CDR1 reads MNHEY; CDR2 reads SVGAGI. CDR3 region: CASSYKLRDVRETQYF. CDR3 bases: TGTGCCAGCAGTTACAAGCTGCGTGACGTCCGGGAGACCCAGTACTTC.

This clonotype showed up just a few times. V usage is TRBV20-1 and J usage is TRBJ2-7, with TRBD1 identical over 10 bases. V shed 5 bases, J shed 4 bases, and the junction held 8 bases outside the gene matches. CDR3 size: 14 residues. The germline CDR1 and CDR2 sequences are DFQATT and SNEGSKA (reference sequence). The CDR3 sequence: CSADRGPPEYEQYF. CDR3 bases: TGCAGTGCTGACAGGGGGCCTCCCGAGTACGAGCAGTACTTC.

V and J are TRBV7-2 and TRBJ1-1, with TRBD1 matching over 7 bases. With V trimmed by 5 bases and J by 0 bases, 6 bases remained unmatched. CDR3 size: 15 residues. Germline values: CDR1 SGHTA, CDR2 FQGNSA. In DNA form, the CDR3 reads TGTGCCAGCAGCCTACAGGGACAGTTGAACACTGAAGCTTTCTTT. Translation gives CASSLQGQLNTEAFF.

This clonotype has just a few counts. The rearrangement uses TRBV11-2 and TRBJ1-1; D gene uncertain. Trimming pared 5 bases from V and 4 bases from J, leaving 14 bases between. There are 14 residues in the CDR3. Per germline, CDR1 SGHAT and CDR2 FQNNGV. The CDR3 sequence is CASSRPGSGTEAFF. The DNA of the CDR3 is TGTGCCAGCAGCCGACCGGGGTCGGGCACTGAAGCTTTCTTT.

In its sample, this clonotype was seen many times. V and J are TRBV27 and TRBJ1-6; TRBD1 matches 9 bases. With 5 bases clipped from V and 10 bases from J, the junction kept 15 bases outside the gene matches. The CDR3 has 17 residues. Germline CDR1 is MNHEY and CDR2 is SMNVEV (reference sequence). The CDR3 nucleotides are TGTGCCAGCAGTGCGGCGGGGACAGGGAGGAAGGGATCACCCCTCCACTTT. It translates to CASSAAGTGRKGSPLHF.

There are many counts of this clonotype. The CDR3 sequence is CASSYSSGHSGGFNEQFF. Here the CDR3 DNA reads TGTGCCAGCAGTTACTCCTCCGGCCATAGCGGGGGATTCAATGAGCAGTTCTTC. The chain has TRBV6-5 and TRBJ2-1, with TRBD2 matching over 9 bases. CDR3 length: 18 amino acids. The V and J ends lost 0 bases and 6 bases, in that order; junction bases with no gene match: 12. In germline, CDR1 is MNHEY, CDR2 SVGAGI.

The chain carries TRBV5-1 and TRBJ2-7; D call uncertain. Germline V CDR1 and CDR2: SGHRS, YFSETQ. V was cut by 0 bases and J by 0 bases, with 7 bases left in between. The CDR3 sequence is 14 residues long. CDR3 sequence: CASSLEGISYEQYF. For the CDR3, the DNA is TGCGCCAGCAGCTTGGAGGGTATCTCCTACGAGCAGTACTTC.

This clonotype has only a few counts. This chain uses TRBV4-2 with TRBJ2-3; TRBD1 aligns across 8 bases. CDR1 is LGHNA, CDR2 YNFKEQ, per germline. CDR3 size: 17 residues. Losses at the gene ends were 2 bases for V and 1 base for J; bases not matched to a gene: 8. The CDR3 nucleotides read TGTGCCAGCAGCCAACCGACAGGGGCTCCGGGCACAGATACGCAGTATTTT. It specifies CASSQPTGAPGTDTQYF.

This clonotype was detected many times. The chain combines TRBV4-2 with TRBJ2-3; no clear D. Deletions cut 6 bases from V and 3 bases from J, with 13 bases between. Per germline, CDR1 LGHNA and CDR2 YNFKEQ. The CDR3 extends over 14 amino acids. The CDR3 sequence is CASRHIGRTDTQYF. Written as DNA, the CDR3 is TGTGCCAGCAGACACATCGGGCGAACAGATACGCAGTATTTT.

The V gene is TRBV9, the J gene TRBJ1-5; the D is unclear. Looked up from germline, CDR1 is SGDLS and CDR2 is YYNGEE. Trimming stripped 3 bases from V and 4 bases from J, with 8 bases between. The CDR3 is 13 residues long. The CDR3 DNA follows: TGTGCCAGCAGCGAGACGGAGAATCAGCCCCAGCATTTT. Its translation is CASSETENQPQHF.

This clonotype has only a few counts. The V gene is TRBV12-3 or TRBV12-4, the J gene TRBJ1-4; TRBD1 is a possible D gene (5 bases). This CDR3 has 15 residues. V lost 3 bases and J 7 bases, leaving 15 bases between the germline ends. The CDR3 DNA is TGTGCCAGCAGTTTTGCGGGCAGGGAGGTTGAAAAACTGTTTTTT. Its protein is CASSFAGREVEKLFF.